This record looks at one TCR beta chain sequence and its context. Antigen specificity is unknown. Live Annexin V-negative naive CD3+CD8+CD45RA+CCR7+ T cells were sorted. These data are taken from a study of naive CD8 T cells in extremely preterm neonates. Study results and caveats: Relative to older groups, preterm infants had shorter, less trimmed CDR3s with fewer N additions. The authors flagged variable productive template counts in preterm samples.

Produced via immunoSEQ multiplex PCR; TCRdb's table is partial and in-frame only. This table has thousands of clones, approximately 97% appearing once. CDR1 is MNHEY, CDR2 SMNVEV, per germline (reference sequence). This CDR3 spans 15 amino acids. The trim removed 3 bases at V and 6 bases at J, leaving 3 bases unmatched. The sequence derives from a human donor in good health. The rearrangement uses TRBV27 and TRBJ2-7; 15 bases are a match to TRBD2. The specimen sequenced was naive CD8+ T cells from blood. CDR3 loop: CASSFRGLAGGEQYF. The CDR3 DNA is TGTGCCAGCAGTTTCCGGGGACTAGCGGGAGGCGAGCAGTACTTC.